Listed here are 20 T cell receptor beta chains from one sample, sequenced in a study of neurological immune-mediated disorders (dated by TCRdb to the late 2010s). The library was built by means of 5' RACE. Sequencing was performed on an Illumina HiSeq 2500. TCRdb cleaned the public reads at Q25 with fastp, built clones with MiXCR and kept in-frame beta chains. Rows matching on CDR3 protein sequence are summarized as one entry with the most common DNA and genes. Here the sample has roughly 21,000 distinct CDR3 sequences; 15% to 20% occur a single time. The ten largest account for roughly 7% of the sample. The sequenced sample was CD8+ T cells from blood. The receptors were gathered from a woman aged 18-30 years with multiple sclerosis.

In this sample, this clonotype turned up many times. The chain couples TRBV7-9 to TRBJ2-5; D uncertain. Germline loops: CDR1 SEHNR, CDR2 FQNEAQ (reference sequence). The V end lost 1 base, the J end lost 2 bases, and 11 bases lay between the germline ends. The CDR3 covers 15 residues. CDR3: CASSLGAARQETQYF. In DNA form, the CDR3 reads TGTGCCAGCAGCTTAGGGGCAGCAAGACAAGAGACCCAGTACTTC.

This clonotype has at least ten counts. This chain uses TRBV6-5 with TRBJ2-7, with 10 bases identical to TRBD1. Per germline, CDR1 MNHEY and CDR2 SVGAGI. The CDR3 spans 15 residues. J gave up 6 bases and V 6 bases, and 11 bases lay outside the gene matches. Here the CDR3 reads CASSLARTGGGEQYF. The CDR3 DNA sequence: TGTGCCAGCAGCCTCGCCAGGACAGGGGGAGGCGAGCAGTACTTC.

This clonotype was recorded many times. The V call is TRBV4-3, the J call TRBJ2-1, with D perhaps TRBD1 (7 bases). Germline values: CDR1 LGHNA, CDR2 YSLEER. The CDR3 has 16 amino acids. V lost 0 bases to trimming and J lost 4 bases, with 13 bases between them. The CDR3: CASSQDRQGGYNEQFF. In nucleotides, the CDR3 is TGCGCCAGCAGCCAAGATCGGCAGGGGGGATACAATGAGCAGTTCTTC.

This clonotype was observed many times. The chain is built from TRBV12-3 or TRBV12-4 and TRBJ2-3; D tentatively reads TRBD1 or TRBD2 (6 bases each). This CDR3 has 15 amino acids. V lost 5 bases and J 8 bases, leaving 20 bases between the germline ends. CDR3 nucleotides: TGTGCCAGCAGTACCTTCGACGGGGGCTGGGGTACGCAGTATTTT. Translation: CASSTFDGGWGTQYF.

CDR3 residues: CSVVTGTGRTDTQYF. The CDR3 DNA follows: TGCAGCGTTGTCACAGGGACAGGGCGCACAGATACGCAGTATTTT. This sequence joins TRBV29-1 and TRBJ2-3; 9 nucleotides line up with TRBD1. CDR3 size: 15 residues. Germline V lookup: CDR1 SQVTM, CDR2 ANQGSEA. V was clipped by 4 bases and J by 1 base; unmatched bases: 6.

This clonotype was picked up many times. The chain links TRBV7-8 to TRBJ2-3, with 9 bases identical to TRBD2. Germline CDR1 and CDR2: SGHVS and FQNEAQ. The CDR3 totals 16 residues. Trimming took 5 bases from V and 6 from J; bases not matched to a gene: 12. The CDR3: CASSNQPGLAGDTQYF. The CDR3 bases are TGTGCCAGCAGCAACCAACCGGGACTAGCAGGGGATACGCAGTATTTT.

This clonotype was seen at least ten times. The chain couples TRBV6-5 to TRBJ2-2, with a tentative D call TRBD1 (6 bases). The CDR3 is 16 residues long. V gave up 6 bases and J gave up 0 bases, with 14 bases separating them. CDR1 is MNHEY and CDR2 is SVGAGI in the germline V gene. CDR3 loop: CASSSIGQSNTGELFF. CDR3 sequence (DNA): TGTGCCAGCAGCTCAATCGGACAGTCGAACACCGGGGAGCTGTTTTTT.

In its sample, this clonotype was seen many times. The rearrangement links TRBV5-1 to TRBJ2-2; weak D call: TRBD1 (5 bases). V was cut by 9 bases and J by 4 bases, with 10 bases left in between. The CDR3 is 12 amino acids. Per germline, CDR1 SGHRS and CDR2 YFSETQ. The CDR3 nucleotides are TGCGCCACGCCGACAGTCACCGGGGAGCTGTTTTTT. Protein sequence: CATPTVTGELFF.

This clonotype has ten or more counts. V usage is TRBV18 and J usage is TRBJ1-1; 10 nucleotides align to TRBD1. The CDR3 spans 19 residues. Losses at the gene ends were 2 bases for V and 8 bases for J; bases not matched to a gene: 20. Germline CDR1 is KGHSH and CDR2 is LQKENI. For the CDR3, the DNA is TGTGCCAGCTCACCAGTTGTGTGGGACAGGGGCCTCCCACACCGCGAAGCTTTCTTT. This encodes CASSPVVWDRGLPHREAFF.

This clonotype appeared many times. The chain carries TRBV27 and TRBJ2-7; 12 bases agree with TRBD1. Germline V gene lookup returns CDR1 MNHEY and CDR2 SMNVEV (reference sequence). This CDR3 region has 16 residues. V shed 0 bases and J 3 bases; nucleotides not matched to a gene: 3. CDR3 in amino acids: CASSLSGTGGSYEQYV. Here the CDR3 DNA reads TGTGCCAGCAGTTTATCGGGGACAGGGGGCAGCTACGAGCAGTACGTC.

The chain carries TRBV12-3 or TRBV12-4 and TRBJ1-1; D remains ambiguous. CDR3 length: 13 residues. V was shortened by 2 bases and J by 3 bases, with 7 bases between the two germline ends. The CDR3 coding sequence is TGTGCCAGCAGTTTAAACTCGGACACTGAAGCTTTCTTT. It is translated as CASSLNSDTEAFF.

This clonotype was observed many times. The genes are TRBV24-1 and TRBJ1-1, with 9 bases aligning to TRBD1. With 7 bases clipped from V and 1 base from J, the junction kept 6 bases outside the gene matches. Germline CDR1 is KGHDR and CDR2 is SFDVKD. The CDR3 totals 15 residues. CDR3 residues: CATREGTGTNTEAFF. The CDR3 nucleotides read TGTGCCACCAGGGAGGGGACAGGGACGAACACTGAAGCTTTCTTT.

In this sample, this clonotype turned up many times. The chain combines TRBV5-1 with TRBJ1-1, with 7 bases fitting TRBD1. The V segment lost 2 bases and the J segment 4 bases; nucleotides outside the gene matches: 5. Germline CDR1 reads SGHRS; CDR2 reads YFSETQ. This CDR3 spans 14 amino acids. CDR3 sequence: CASSLGTAATEAFF. The CDR3 DNA is TGCGCCAGCAGCTTAGGGACAGCGGCCACTGAAGCTTTCTTT.

This clonotype appeared many times. CDR3 in DNA: TGTGCCAGCGATCCGGGGACAGTACCCTACGAGCAGTACTTC. As protein: CASDPGTVPYEQYF. The V gene is TRBV7-2, the J gene TRBJ2-7, with 7 bases identical to TRBD1. V shed 8 bases, J shed 2 bases, and the junction held 9 bases outside the gene matches. The CDR3 is 14 amino acids. From germline, CDR1 is SGHTA and CDR2 FQGNSA.

This clonotype was seen at least ten times. The gene calls are TRBV7-9 and TRBJ2-7; 7 nucleotides align to TRBD1. Germline V lookup: CDR1 SEHNR, CDR2 FQNEAQ (reference sequence). The V segment lost 5 bases and the J segment 4 bases; nucleotides outside the gene matches: 8. The CDR3 sequence is 14 residues long. The CDR3 spells CASSLPGQRYEQYF. In DNA form, the CDR3 reads TGTGCCAGCAGCCTGCCGGGACAGAGATACGAGCAGTACTTC.

By sample fraction, this clonotype is medium-sized. V is TRBV20-1 and J is TRBJ1-5, with TRBD1 matching 7 bases. The CDR3 runs 15 residues. J gave up 7 bases and V 1 base, and 10 bases lay outside the gene matches. In germline, CDR1 is DFQATT, CDR2 SNEGSKA (reference sequence). The CDR3: CSARGGEGASQPQHF. The CDR3 nucleotides are TGCAGTGCTAGAGGAGGGGAGGGGGCCAGCCAGCCCCAGCATTTT.

This chain joins TRBV7-2 and TRBJ1-5, with D hard to call. There are 16 residues in the CDR3. The ends were cut back, 2 bases at V and 7 bases at J, with 18 bases in the middle. CDR1 is SGHTA and CDR2 is FQGNSA in the germline V gene. The DNA for the CDR3 is TGTGCCAGCAGCTTATATCATCTGGGTTTTGGACAGCCCCAGCATTTT. Encoded protein: CASSLYHLGFGQPQHF.

This clonotype was recorded only once. This sequence joins TRBV29-1 and TRBJ2-1, with 10 bases lining up with TRBD2. Germline V gene sequence: CDR1 SQVTM, CDR2 ANQGSEA. The CDR3 loop spans 17 amino acids. V trimming: 7 bases; J trimming: 2 bases; junction bases outside the gene matches: 14. The CDR3 loop is CSAKGLAGDSAYNEQFF. The CDR3 DNA sequence: TGCAGCGCCAAGGGCCTAGCGGGGGACTCCGCCTACAATGAGCAGTTCTTC.

This clonotype appeared many times. Here the CDR3 reads CSATDRPSGDTQYF. CDR3 sequence (DNA): TGCAGTGCAACGGACCGACCTTCGGGAGATACGCAGTATTTT. This chain links TRBV20-1 with TRBJ2-3; D call uncertain. Trimming removed 6 bases at V and 5 bases at J, with 18 bases between. The CDR3 sequence is 14 residues long. CDR1 is DFQATT, CDR2 SNEGSKA, per germline (reference sequence).

This clonotype has ten or more counts. The chain carries TRBV7-9 and TRBJ1-2; 7 bases fit TRBD1. CDR3 length: 13 amino acids. The junction had 3 bases not matched to a gene; V was cut back by 4 bases and J by 4 bases. Germline CDR1 and CDR2: SEHNR and FQNEAQ (reference sequence). The CDR3 sequence: CASSSTGPYGYTF. In DNA, the CDR3 is TGTGCCAGCAGCTCGACAGGGCCCTATGGCTACACCTTC.